This T cell receptor (beta chain) originates from a study of blood T cells in healthy people across ages. Overall study findings and caveats: It was the long-lived donors that had more naive CD4+ cells and higher diversity than aged donors.

The use of a sample-barcoded 5' primer and a J-beta primer mix characterized a second PCR of roughly 7 to 11 cycles. A tag from a template-switch adaptor with 12 random nucleotides marked each cDNA molecule. Samples each returned at least 2.5 million CDR3-containing paired-end reads. One entry per CDR3 protein, called by TCRdb with MiXCR from the 5' RACE reads. The sample shows under 2 million distinct CDR3 sequences, about 32% of them seen only once. V shed 8 bases, J shed 6 bases, and the junction held 8 bases outside the gene matches. Germline assignment: CDR1 MNHEY and CDR2 SMNVEV (reference sequence). The CDR3 extends over 13 amino acids. Remarks on this clonotype: Its antigen is still unknown.

V is TRBV27 and J is TRBJ1-2; 8 positions agree with TRBD1. The sequenced material came from blood. The clonotype originates from a woman in her twenties or thirties in good health. The CDR3 protein is CASQGASRNGYTF. CDR3 in DNA: TGTGCCAGCCAGGGGGCGTCGAGAAATGGCTACACCTTC.